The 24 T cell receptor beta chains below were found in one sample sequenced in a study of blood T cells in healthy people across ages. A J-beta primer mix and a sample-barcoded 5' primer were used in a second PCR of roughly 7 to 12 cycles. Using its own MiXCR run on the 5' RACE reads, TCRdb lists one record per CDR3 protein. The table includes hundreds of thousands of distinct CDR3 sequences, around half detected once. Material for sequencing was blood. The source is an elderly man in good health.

Here the CDR3 reads CASSQGEYEQFF. The CDR3 region has the DNA TGTGCCAGCTCACAGGGGGAGTATGAGCAGTTCTTC. V and J are TRBV18 and TRBJ2-1, with D perhaps matching TRBD1 (6 bases). CDR3 length: 12 amino acids. V gave up 4 bases and J gave up 8 bases, with 9 bases separating them. Germline V gene lookup returns CDR1 KGHSH and CDR2 LQKENI.

The chain's CDR3 is CSVTDGYGYTF. DNA of the CDR3: TGCAGCGTTACGGACGGTTATGGCTACACCTTC. The chain joins TRBV29-1 to TRBJ1-2; no clear D gene. The germline gives CDR1 SQVTM, CDR2 ANQGSEA. The CDR3 has 11 amino acids. V was clipped by 5 bases and J by 5 bases, with 9 bases between them.

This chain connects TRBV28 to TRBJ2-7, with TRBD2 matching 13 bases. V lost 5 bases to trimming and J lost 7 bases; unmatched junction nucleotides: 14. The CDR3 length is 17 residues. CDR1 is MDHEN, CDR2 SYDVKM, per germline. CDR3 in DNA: TGTGCCAGCAGTAAGGGGACTAGCGGGAATTCTAATATTGAGCAGTACTTC. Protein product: CASSKGTSGNSNIEQYF.

The CDR3 DNA sequence: TGTGCCAGCAGTTACTCACAGGAAAACGTTCAGTACTTC. Translation gives CASSYSQENVQYF. The V call is TRBV6-6, the J call TRBJ2-5; D possibly corresponds to TRBD1 (5 bases). The CDR3 has 13 residues. Germline V gene lookup returns CDR1 MNHNY and CDR2 SVGAGI (reference sequence). The V end was cut by 0 bases, the J end by 11 bases, with 13 bases between.

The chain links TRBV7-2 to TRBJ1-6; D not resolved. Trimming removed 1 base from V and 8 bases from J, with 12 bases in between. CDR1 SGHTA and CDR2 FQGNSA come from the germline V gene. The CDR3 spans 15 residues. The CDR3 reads CASSLVGPPDSPLHF. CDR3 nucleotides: TGTGCCAGCAGCTTAGTAGGGCCGCCTGATTCACCCCTCCACTTT.

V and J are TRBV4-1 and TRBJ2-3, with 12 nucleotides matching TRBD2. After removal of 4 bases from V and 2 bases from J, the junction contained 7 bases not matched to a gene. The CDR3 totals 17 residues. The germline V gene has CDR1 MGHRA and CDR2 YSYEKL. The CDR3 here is CASSRETSGGLTDTQYF. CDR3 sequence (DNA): TGCGCCAGCAGCCGGGAGACTAGCGGGGGACTCACAGATACGCAGTATTTT.

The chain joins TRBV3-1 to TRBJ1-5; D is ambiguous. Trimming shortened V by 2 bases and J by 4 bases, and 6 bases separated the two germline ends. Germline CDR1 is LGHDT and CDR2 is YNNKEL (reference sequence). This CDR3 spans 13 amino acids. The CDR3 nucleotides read TGTGCCAGCAGCCAATCTCTTAATCAGCCCCAGCATTTT. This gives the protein CASSQSLNQPQHF. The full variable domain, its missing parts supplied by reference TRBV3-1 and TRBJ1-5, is DTAVSQTPKYLVTQMGNDKSIKCEQNLGHDTMYWYKQDSKKFLKIMFSYNNKELIINETVPNRFSPKSPDKAHLNLHINSLELGDSAVYFCASSQSLNQPQHFGDGTRLSIL.

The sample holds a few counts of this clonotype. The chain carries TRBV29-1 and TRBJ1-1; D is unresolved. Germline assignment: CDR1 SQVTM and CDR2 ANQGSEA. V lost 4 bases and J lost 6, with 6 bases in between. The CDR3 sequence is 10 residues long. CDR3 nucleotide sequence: TGCAGCGTTGGGGAGTCTGAAGCTTTCTTT. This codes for CSVGESEAFF.

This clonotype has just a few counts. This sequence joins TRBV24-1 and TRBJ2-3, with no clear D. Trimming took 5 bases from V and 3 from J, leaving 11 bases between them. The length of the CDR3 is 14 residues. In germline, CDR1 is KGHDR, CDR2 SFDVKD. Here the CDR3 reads CATSGYIGTDTQYF. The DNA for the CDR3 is TGTGCCACCAGTGGATATATTGGGACAGATACGCAGTATTTT.

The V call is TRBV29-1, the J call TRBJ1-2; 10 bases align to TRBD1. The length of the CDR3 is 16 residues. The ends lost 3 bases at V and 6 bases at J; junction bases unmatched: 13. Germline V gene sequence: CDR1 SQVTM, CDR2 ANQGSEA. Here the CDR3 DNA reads TGCAGCGTTGATATATTGGGACAGGGGCCAGGGGATGGCTACACCTTC. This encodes CSVDILGQGPGDGYTF.

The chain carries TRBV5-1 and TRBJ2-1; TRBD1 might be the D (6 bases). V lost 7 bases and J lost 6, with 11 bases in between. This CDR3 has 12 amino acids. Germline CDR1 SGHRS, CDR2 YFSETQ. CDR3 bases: TGCGCCAGCGGGGACATCTTCAATGAGCAGTTCTTC. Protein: CASGDIFNEQFF.

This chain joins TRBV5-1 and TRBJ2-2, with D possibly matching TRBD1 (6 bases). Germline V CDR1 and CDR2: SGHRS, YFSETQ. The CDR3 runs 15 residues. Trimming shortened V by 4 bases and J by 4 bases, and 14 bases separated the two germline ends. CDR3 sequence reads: CASSESQGTTGELFF. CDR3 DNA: TGCGCCAGCAGCGAATCACAGGGTACCACCGGGGAGCTGTTTTTT.

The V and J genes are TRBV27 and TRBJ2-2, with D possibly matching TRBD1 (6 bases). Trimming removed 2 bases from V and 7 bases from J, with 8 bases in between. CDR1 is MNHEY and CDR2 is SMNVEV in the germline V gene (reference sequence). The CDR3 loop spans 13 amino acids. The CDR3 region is CASSLRGNGELFF. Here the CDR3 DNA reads TGTGCCAGCAGTTTAAGGGGGAACGGGGAGCTGTTTTTT.

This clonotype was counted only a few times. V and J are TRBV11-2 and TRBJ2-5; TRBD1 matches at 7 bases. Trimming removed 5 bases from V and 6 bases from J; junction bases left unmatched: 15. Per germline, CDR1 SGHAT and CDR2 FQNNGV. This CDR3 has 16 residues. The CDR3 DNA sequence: TGTGCCAGCAGCAGATCGACAGGGTCGTTCGGAAAGACCCAGTACTTC. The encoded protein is CASSRSTGSFGKTQYF.

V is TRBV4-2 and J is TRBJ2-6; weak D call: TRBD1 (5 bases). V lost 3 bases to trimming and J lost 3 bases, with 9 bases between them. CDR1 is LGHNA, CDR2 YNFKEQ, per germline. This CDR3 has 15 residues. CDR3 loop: CASSQDQGGANVLTF. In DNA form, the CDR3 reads TGTGCCAGCAGCCAGGATCAGGGTGGGGCCAACGTCCTGACTTTC.

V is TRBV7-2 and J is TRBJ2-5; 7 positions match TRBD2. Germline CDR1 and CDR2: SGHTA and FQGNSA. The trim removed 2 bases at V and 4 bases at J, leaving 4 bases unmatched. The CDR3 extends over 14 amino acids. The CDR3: CASSLTSARETQYF. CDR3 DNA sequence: TGTGCCAGCAGCTTAACTAGCGCTCGAGAGACCCAGTACTTC.

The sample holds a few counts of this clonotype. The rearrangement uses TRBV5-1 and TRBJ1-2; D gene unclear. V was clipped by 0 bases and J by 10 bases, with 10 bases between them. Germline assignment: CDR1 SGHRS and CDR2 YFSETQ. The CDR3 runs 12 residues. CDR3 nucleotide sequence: TGCGCCAGCAGCTTGGGACGTCAGCTCTACACCTTC. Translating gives CASSLGRQLYTF.

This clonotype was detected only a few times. CDR3 sequence (DNA): TGTGCCAGCAGCTTAAGGCGGAGCTCCTACGAGCAGTACTTC. Its protein product is CASSLRRSSYEQYF. The genes are TRBV7-2 and TRBJ2-7; D gene ambiguous. Trimming removed 2 bases from V and 0 bases from J, with 8 bases in between. CDR3 length: 14 amino acids. Germline V lookup: CDR1 SGHTA, CDR2 FQGNSA.

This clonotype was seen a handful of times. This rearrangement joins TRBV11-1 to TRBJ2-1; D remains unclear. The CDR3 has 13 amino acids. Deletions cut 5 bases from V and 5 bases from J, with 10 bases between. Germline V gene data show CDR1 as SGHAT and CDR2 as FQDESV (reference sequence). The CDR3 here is CASSDGRNNEQFF. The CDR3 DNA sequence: TGTGCCAGCAGCGACGGACGGAACAATGAGCAGTTCTTC.

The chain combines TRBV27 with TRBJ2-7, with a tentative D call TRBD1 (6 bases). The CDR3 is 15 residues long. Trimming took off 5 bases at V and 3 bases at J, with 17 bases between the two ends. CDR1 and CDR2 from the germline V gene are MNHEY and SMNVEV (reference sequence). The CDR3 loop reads CASSPVGVGGYEQYF. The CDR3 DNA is TGTGCCAGCAGTCCCGTTGGGGTAGGGGGCTACGAGCAGTACTTC.

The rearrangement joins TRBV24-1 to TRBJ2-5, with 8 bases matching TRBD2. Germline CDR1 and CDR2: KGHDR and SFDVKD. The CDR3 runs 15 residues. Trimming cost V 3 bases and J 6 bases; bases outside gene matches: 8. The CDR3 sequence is CATSDPAGVVKTQYF. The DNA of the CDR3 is TGTGCCACCAGTGATCCAGCGGGAGTTGTGAAGACCCAGTACTTC.

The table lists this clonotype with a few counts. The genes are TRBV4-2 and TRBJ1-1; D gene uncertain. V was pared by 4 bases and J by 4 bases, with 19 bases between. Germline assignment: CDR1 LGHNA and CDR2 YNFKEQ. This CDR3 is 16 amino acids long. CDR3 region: CASSPGIPAPGTEAFF. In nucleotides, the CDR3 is TGTGCCAGCAGCCCGGGCATCCCGGCCCCCGGCACTGAAGCTTTCTTT.

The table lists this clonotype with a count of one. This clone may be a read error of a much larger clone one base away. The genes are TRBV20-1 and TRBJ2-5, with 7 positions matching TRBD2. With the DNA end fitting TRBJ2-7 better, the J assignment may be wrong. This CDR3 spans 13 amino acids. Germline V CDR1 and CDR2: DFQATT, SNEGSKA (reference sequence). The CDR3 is CSVHQTGGSEQYF. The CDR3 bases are TGCAGTGTCCACCAAACGGGAGGAAGCGAGCAGTACTTC.

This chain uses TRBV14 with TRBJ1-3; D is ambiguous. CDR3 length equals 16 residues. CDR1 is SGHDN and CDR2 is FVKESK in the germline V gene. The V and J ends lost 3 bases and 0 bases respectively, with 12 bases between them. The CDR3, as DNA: TGTGCCAGCAGCCAGGTCCTGGGCCTCTCTGGAAACACCATATATTTT. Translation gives CASSQVLGLSGNTIYF.